This is a list of T cell receptor beta chains from one sample in a study of T cells in localized non-small cell lung cancer. Libraries were prepared by immunoSEQ multiplex PCR; TCRdb keeps only in-frame clonotypes and omits some of them. The sample records tens of thousands of clones, over 80% being singletons. The sequences come from peripheral blood, collected before any cancer treatment. The source of these receptors is a woman between 40 and 69 years old with stage I lung adenocarcinoma. CDR3s include the opening cysteine and the closing phenylalanine or tryptophan. D genes are given only for firm matches. Clone size is shown for a subset of rows, as once, few, many or a class of expanded clone.

d_call j_call v_call cdr3_length clone_size cdr3_aa cdr3_nt
TRBD1 TRBJ1-4 TRBV7-9 16 once CASSQQGTASNEKLFF TGTGCCAGCAGCCAACAGGGGACAGCTAGTAATGAAAAACTGTTTTTT
NA TRBJ1-1 TRBV6-5 12 NA CASSYSDTEAFF TGTGCCAGCAGTTACTCGGACACTGAAGCTTTCTTT
NA TRBJ1-2 TRBV6-1 14 NA CASSEGQWNYGYTF TGTGCCAGCAGTGAAGGACAGTGGAACTATGGCTACACCTTC
NA TRBJ2-7 TRBV4-1 14 NA CASSQAGLAYEQYF TGCGCCAGCAGCCAAGCCGGGCTTGCCTACGAGCAGTACTTC
NA TRBJ2-5 TRBV14 15 few CASSPLGVFQETQYF TGTGCCAGCAGCCCCCTTGGGGTGTTCCAAGAGACCCAGTACTTC
NA TRBJ2-1 TRBV19 13 NA CASLSRWVDEQFF TGTGCCAGTCTATCTAGATGGGTAGATGAGCAGTTCTTC
NA TRBJ2-6 TRBV28 13 NA CASSLTGANVLTF TGTGCCAGCAGTTTAACTGGGGCCAACGTCCTGACTTTC
TRBD1 TRBJ1-3 TRBV7-3 15 NA CASSFNRGSGNTIYF TGTGCCAGCAGCTTCAACAGGGGCTCTGGAAACACCATATATTTT
NA TRBJ2-2 TRBV28 14 NA CASAPWSVPGELFF TGTGCCAGCGCCCCTTGGTCTGTTCCCGGGGAGCTGTTTTTT
NA TRBJ2-3 TRBV27 15 NA CASRWTLTSTDTQYF TGTGCCAGCAGGTGGACTCTTACTAGCACAGATACGCAGTATTTT
NA TRBJ1-2 TRBV27 15 NA CASSLSFGAYYGYTF TGTGCCAGCAGTTTAAGTTTTGGGGCCTACTATGGCTACACCTTC
NA TRBJ1-2 TRBV30 13 NA CAWSSGGVYGYTF TGTGCCTGGAGTTCGGGGGGGGTATATGGCTACACCTTC